The 3 T cell receptor beta chains reported below all come from one sample, sequenced in a study of identical twins. Via MiXCR, TCRdb re-called the 5' RACE reads, giving one row per CDR3 protein. Of about 890,000 distinct CDR3 sequences listed, 12% are singletons. This sample also belongs to another study, concerning yellow fever vaccine responses in identical twins.

Sequencing input: PBMCs. Receptor source: a young woman in good health.

This chain connects TRBV12-3 or TRBV12-4 to TRBJ2-1; 10 bases agree with TRBD2. The trim removed 6 bases at V and 4 bases at J, leaving 6 bases unmatched. The CDR3 is 15 amino acids. In DNA form, the CDR3 reads TGTGCCAGCAGGTATACTAGCGGGGTTTACAATGAGCAGTTCTTC. Protein: CASRYTSGVYNEQFF.

The CDR3 protein is CSARGVDNSPLHF. For the CDR3, the DNA is TGCAGTGCTAGAGGGGTGGACAATTCACCCCTCCACTTT. This chain uses TRBV20-1 with TRBJ1-6; D unresolved. This CDR3 spans 13 amino acids. V lost 1 base and J lost 7, with 8 bases in between. Germline V lookup: CDR1 DFQATT, CDR2 SNEGSKA (reference sequence).

The chain couples TRBV5-1 to TRBJ2-1; 8 nucleotides match TRBD2. CDR1 and CDR2 (germline): SGHRS, YFSETQ. This CDR3 contains 15 residues. The V segment lost 2 bases and the J segment 8 bases; nucleotides outside the gene matches: 9. CDR3 coding DNA: TGCGCCAGCAGCTTCTGGGGGGCCGGGGGGGATGAGCAGTTCTTC. Its translation: CASSFWGAGGDEQFF.